This record looks at one T cell receptor beta chain sequence and its context. In its sample, this clone was seen a few times. Its cognate antigen has yet to be identified. Per-base quality was not reported, and no clone a single base away is much larger than it. The immunoSEQ Assay, a bias-controlled multiplex PCR, was used to amplify TCRbeta CDR3 regions from genomic DNA. In the original analysis: The number of nucleated cells in each sample was estimated by amplification of reference gene primers within the assay. To quantify the absolute abundance of each unique TCRbeta CDR3 rearrangement, sequence reads were collapsed and filtered. For each sample, productive Simpson clonality was calculated as the square root of Simpson's diversity index over productive rearrangements. TCRdb took over this immuneACCESS table, retaining in-frame rearrangements with V and J assigned. Such tables are incomplete; in checked studies, under half of the missing clones stem from an unresolved V gene, and the remainder is unexplained. The V and J calls and clone size are taken from that table; D and trimming were inferred from the DNA. Here the sample has 130,000 to 150,000 clones; 85% to 90% occur a single time. The ten largest clones capture roughly a tenth of the sample.

Collaborating institutions collected whole blood in K2EDTA tubes following their own protocols. For TCRbeta analysis, collaborators shipped samples in one of three forms: frozen whole blood, isolated PBMCs, or DNA extracted from either of those sample types. This sample was taken from a study of blood T cell repertoires in COVID-19 (dated by TCRdb to 2018 to 2021). Background for the entire study: The collaborator samples originated in the United States, Italy and Spain and spanned the acute and convalescent phases of COVID-19. A de-identified subject ID, COVID-19 status, age in years and sex were almost always included in the sample metadata. The repertoires were released in a freely available public database intended as a resource for research on the immune response to SARS-CoV-2. The prospective study material was composed of cDNA or gDNA derived from T cells, B-cell-depleted T cells, or PBMCs. HLA class I and class II types, where available, came from metadata supplied by the sample provider rather than from assay-based typing. The samples were drawn from two sources: the first 160 participants of the ongoing ImmuneRACE study, and fewer than 1,500 subjects contributed by 6 global collaborators. The dataset comprised deeply sampled blood TCRbeta repertoires from subjects exposed to, actively infected with, or recovered from COVID-19.

The CDR3, cysteine through phenylalanine, is 15 amino acids long. Only CDR3 DNA is held: 45 bases, read in frame from base 1. The junction shows trimming of 4 bases on V and 5 bases on J, plus 14 bases between the germline ends. For CDR1 and CDR2, the germline V gene lists LGHNA and YNFKEQ. The research as a whole found: Clinical and demographic metadata were provided uncurated, with the amount varying by source and participant.

The specimen sequenced was peripheral blood. The clonotype originates from a man between 50 and 59 years old with active or convalescent COVID-19. The rearrangement combines TRBV4-2 with TRBJ2-2; confidence is insufficient to name the D gene. The CDR3 amino acid sequence is: CASSPTGFWTGELFF. The nucleotide sequence reads TGTGCCAGCAGCCCTACGGGTTTCTGGACCGGGGAGCTGTTTTTT.